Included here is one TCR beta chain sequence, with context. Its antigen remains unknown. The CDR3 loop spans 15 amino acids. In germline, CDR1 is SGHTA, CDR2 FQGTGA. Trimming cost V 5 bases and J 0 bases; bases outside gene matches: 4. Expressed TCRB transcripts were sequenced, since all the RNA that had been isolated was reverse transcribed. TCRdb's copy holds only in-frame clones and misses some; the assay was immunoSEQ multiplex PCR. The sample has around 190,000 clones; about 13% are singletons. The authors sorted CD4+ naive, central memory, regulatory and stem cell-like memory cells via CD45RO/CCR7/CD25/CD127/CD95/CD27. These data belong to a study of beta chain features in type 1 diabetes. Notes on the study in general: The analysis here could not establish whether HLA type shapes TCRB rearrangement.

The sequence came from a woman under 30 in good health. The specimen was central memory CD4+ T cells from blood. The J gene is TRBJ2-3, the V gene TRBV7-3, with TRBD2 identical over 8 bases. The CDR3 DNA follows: TGTGCCAGCAGCCCAACTAGCGGAAGCACAGATACGCAGTATTTT. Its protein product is CASSPTSGSTDTQYF.